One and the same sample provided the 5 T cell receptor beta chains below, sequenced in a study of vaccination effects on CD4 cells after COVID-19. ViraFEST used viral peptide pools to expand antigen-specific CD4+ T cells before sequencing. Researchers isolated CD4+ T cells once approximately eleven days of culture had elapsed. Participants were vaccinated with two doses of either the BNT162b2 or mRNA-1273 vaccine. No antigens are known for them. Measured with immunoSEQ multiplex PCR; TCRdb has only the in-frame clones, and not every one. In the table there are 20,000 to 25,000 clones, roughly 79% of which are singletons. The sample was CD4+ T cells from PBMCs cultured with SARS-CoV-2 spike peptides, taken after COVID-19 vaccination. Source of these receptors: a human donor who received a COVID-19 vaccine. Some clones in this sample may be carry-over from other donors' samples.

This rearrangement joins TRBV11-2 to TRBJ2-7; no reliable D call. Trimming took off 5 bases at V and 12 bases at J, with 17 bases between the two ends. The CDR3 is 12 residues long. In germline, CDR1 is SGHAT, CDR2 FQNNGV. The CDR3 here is CASSPDASALYV. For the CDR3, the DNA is TGTGCCAGCAGCCCCGATGCATCCGCCCTGTACGTC.

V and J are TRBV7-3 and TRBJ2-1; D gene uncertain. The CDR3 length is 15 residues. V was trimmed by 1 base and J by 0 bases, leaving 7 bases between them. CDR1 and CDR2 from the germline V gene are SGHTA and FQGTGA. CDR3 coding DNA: TGTGCCAGCAGCTTAATAGGAAGCTCCTACAATGAGCAGTTCTTC. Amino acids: CASSLIGSSYNEQFF.

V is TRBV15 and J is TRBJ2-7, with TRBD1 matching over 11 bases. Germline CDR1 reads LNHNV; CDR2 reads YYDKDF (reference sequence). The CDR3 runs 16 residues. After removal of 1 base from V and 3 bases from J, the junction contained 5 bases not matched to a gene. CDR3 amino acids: CATSRVRGTGGYEQYV. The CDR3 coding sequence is TGTGCCACCAGCAGAGTCCGGGGGACAGGGGGCTACGAGCAGTACGTC.

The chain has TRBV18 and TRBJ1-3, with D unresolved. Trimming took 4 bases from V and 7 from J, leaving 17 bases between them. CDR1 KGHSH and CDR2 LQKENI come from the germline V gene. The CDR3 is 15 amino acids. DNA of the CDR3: TGTGCCAGCTCACTAAGTCCTACGGAGAGGAACACCATATATTTT. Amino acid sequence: CASSLSPTERNTIYF.

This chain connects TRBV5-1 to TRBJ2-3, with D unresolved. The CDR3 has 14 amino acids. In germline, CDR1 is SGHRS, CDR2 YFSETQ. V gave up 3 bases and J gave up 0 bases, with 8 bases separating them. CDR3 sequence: CASSSPDSTDTQYF. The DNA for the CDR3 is TGCGCCAGCAGCTCGCCGGACAGCACAGATACGCAGTATTTT.